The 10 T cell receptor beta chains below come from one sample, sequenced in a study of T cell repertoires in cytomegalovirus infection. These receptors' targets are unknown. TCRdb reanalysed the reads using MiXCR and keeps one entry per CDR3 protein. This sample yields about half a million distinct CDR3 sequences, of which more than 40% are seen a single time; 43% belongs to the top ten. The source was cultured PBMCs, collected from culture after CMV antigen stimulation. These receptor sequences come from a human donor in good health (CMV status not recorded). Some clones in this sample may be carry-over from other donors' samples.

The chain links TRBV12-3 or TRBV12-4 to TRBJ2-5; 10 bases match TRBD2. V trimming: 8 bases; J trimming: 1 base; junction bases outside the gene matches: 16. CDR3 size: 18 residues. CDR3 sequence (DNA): TGTGCCAGCTCCCCAGGACCCCCGGGACTAGCGTTCCAAGAGACCCAGTACTTC. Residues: CASSPGPPGLAFQETQYF.

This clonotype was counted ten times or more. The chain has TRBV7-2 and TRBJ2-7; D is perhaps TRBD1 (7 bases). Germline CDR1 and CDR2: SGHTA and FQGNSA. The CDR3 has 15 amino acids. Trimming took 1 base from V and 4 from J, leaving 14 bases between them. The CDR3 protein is CASSLVQGGSYEQYF. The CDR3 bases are TGTGCCAGCAGCTTAGTCCAGGGGGGTTCATACGAGCAGTACTTC.

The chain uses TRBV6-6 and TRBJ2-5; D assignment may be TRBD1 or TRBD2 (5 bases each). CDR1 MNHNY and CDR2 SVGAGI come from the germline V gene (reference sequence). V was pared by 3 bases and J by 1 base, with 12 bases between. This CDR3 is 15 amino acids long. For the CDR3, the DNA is TGTGCCAGCAGTTATGTCGAGGGGTTCCAAGAGACCCAGTACTTC. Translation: CASSYVEGFQETQYF.

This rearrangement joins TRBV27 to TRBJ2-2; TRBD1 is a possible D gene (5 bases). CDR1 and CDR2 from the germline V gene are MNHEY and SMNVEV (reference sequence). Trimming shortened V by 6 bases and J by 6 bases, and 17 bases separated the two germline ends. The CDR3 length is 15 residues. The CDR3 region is CASSRVFFTSGELFF. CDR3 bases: TGTGCCAGCAGCAGGGTTTTTTTCACCTCCGGGGAGCTGTTTTTT.

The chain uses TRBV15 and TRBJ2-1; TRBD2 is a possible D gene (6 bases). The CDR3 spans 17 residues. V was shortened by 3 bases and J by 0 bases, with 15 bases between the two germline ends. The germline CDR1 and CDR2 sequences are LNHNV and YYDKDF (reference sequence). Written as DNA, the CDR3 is TGTGCCACCAGCAGTGACCAGGGACTTCGCTCCTACAATGAGCAGTTCTTC. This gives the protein CATSSDQGLRSYNEQFF.

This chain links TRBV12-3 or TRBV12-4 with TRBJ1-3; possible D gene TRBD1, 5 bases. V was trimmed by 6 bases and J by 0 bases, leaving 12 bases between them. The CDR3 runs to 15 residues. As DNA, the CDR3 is TGTGCCAGCAGCCTCAGGGCGAGCTCTGGAAACACCATATATTTT. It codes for CASSLRASSGNTIYF.

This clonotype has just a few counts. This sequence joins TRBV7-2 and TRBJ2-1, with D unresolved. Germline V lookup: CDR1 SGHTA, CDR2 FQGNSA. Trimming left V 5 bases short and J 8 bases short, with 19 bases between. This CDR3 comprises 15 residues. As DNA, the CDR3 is TGTGCCAGCAGCGCTCCGGTACGGGCCCTCTATGAGCAGTTCTTC. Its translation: CASSAPVRALYEQFF.

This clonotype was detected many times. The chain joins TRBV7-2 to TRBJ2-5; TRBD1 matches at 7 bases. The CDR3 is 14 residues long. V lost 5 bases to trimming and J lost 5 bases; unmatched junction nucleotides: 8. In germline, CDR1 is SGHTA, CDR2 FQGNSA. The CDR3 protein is CASSAQTGSETQYF. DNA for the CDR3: TGTGCCAGCAGCGCACAGACAGGGTCGGAGACCCAGTACTTC.

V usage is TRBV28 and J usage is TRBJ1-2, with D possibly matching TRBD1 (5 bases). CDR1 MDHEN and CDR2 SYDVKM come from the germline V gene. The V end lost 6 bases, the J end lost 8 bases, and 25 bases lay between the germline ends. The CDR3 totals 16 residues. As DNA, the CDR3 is TGTGCCAGCAGCGCGGGAGGAGCAGGCAGGGTGAGCGGCTACACCTTC. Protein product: CASSAGGAGRVSGYTF.

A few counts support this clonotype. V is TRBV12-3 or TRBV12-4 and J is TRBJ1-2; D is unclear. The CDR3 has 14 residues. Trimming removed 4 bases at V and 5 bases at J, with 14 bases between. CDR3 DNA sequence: TGTGCCAGCAGTTCTCGAGGATTTGGGTATGGCTACACCTTC. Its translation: CASSSRGFGYGYTF.